Below, 24 T cell receptor beta chains from the same sample are listed, as sequenced in a study of cytomegalovirus exposure and HLA in healthy donors (dated 2017 in TCRdb). To prepare the library, the immunoSEQ multiplex PCR assay was applied. For the multiplex PCR, a mixture combining 60 forward primers for TCR Vbeta segments and 13 reverse primers for TCR Jbeta segments was used. As stored in TCRdb, this immuneACCESS dataset retains in-frame rearrangements with V and J assigned. A fraction of the clones does not appear; measured against another copy, unresolved V genes explain less than half of the discrepancy, and the remainder lacks a known reason. For this sample the table gives around 200,000 clones, of which 70% to 80% were detected only once. About 1.9% of the sample comes from the top ten. Sequencing was carried out using PBMCs. The receptors shown here come from a young man in good health and CMV-seronegative.

The V gene is TRBV5-4, the J gene TRBJ1-2; no firm D call. The CDR3 contains 14 residues. CDR1 is SGHNT and CDR2 is YYREEE in the germline V gene (reference sequence). Trimming stripped 0 bases from V and 2 bases from J, with 8 bases between. In nucleotides, the CDR3 is TGTGCCAGCAGCTTGGGTGGCAGAAACTATGGCTACACCTTC. This gives the protein CASSLGGRNYGYTF.

CDR3 DNA: TGTGCCAGCAGTTCGAGGAGAGCTTCCTACAATGAGCAGTTCTTC. This sequence encodes CASSSRRASYNEQFF. This sequence joins TRBV28 and TRBJ2-1; D uncertain. The CDR3 is 15 amino acids. Trimming left V 4 bases short and J 1 base short, with 11 bases between. CDR1 and CDR2 (germline): MDHEN, SYDVKM.

The chain uses TRBV6-6 and TRBJ2-2; 8 nucleotides line up with TRBD2. Looked up from germline, CDR1 is MNHNY and CDR2 is SVGAGI (reference sequence). V lost 3 bases to trimming and J lost 4 bases; unmatched junction nucleotides: 7. The CDR3 is made up of 16 amino acids. In DNA, the CDR3 is TGTGCCAGCAGTTATTCCCCCGGGACTAGCACCGGGGAGCTGTTTTTT. Protein sequence: CASSYSPGTSTGELFF.

V and J are TRBV30 and TRBJ2-7, with D maybe TRBD2 (6 bases). Germline V lookup: CDR1 GTSNPN, CDR2 SVGIG (reference sequence). This CDR3 has 14 amino acids. Trimming took 8 bases from V and 0 from J, leaving 17 bases between them. The CDR3 bases are TGTGCCGCCGGGGGAAGGGCGAGCTCCTACGAGCAGTACTTC. It codes for CAAGGRASSYEQYF. Supplemented by reference TRBV30 and TRBJ2-7, the full variable domain reads SQTIHQWPATLVQPVGSPLSLECTVEGTSNPNLYWYRQAAGRGLQLLFYSVGIGQISSEVPQNLSASRPQDRQFILSSKKLLLSDSGFYLCAAGGRASSYEQYFGPGTRLTVT.

The chain couples TRBV30 to TRBJ2-5; TRBD2 agrees at 7 bases. J was trimmed by 2 bases and V by 4 bases; bases with no gene match: 1. Germline CDR1 and CDR2: GTSNPN and SVGIG (reference sequence). The CDR3 is 12 residues long. The CDR3 DNA reads as TGTGCCTGGACTAGCGGACAAGAGACCCAGTACTTC. Encoded protein: CAWTSGQETQYF.

V gene TRBV6-6 combines with J gene TRBJ2-1; D possibly corresponds to TRBD1 (5 bases). The V end lost 0 bases, the J end lost 7 bases, and 7 bases lay between the germline ends. The CDR3 consists of 13 residues. Germline loops: CDR1 MNHNY, CDR2 SVGAGI (reference sequence). The CDR3 coding sequence is TGTGCCAGCAGTTACTCGACAGAAAATGAGCAGTTCTTC. This codes for CASSYSTENEQFF.

The chain has TRBV14 and TRBJ1-4, with 7 nucleotides matching TRBD1. V lost 3 bases to trimming and J lost 7 bases; unmatched junction nucleotides: 5. The germline V gene encodes CDR1 SGHDN and CDR2 FVKESK. The CDR3 runs to 14 residues. As DNA, the CDR3 is TGTGCCAGCAGCCATGGACAGGAGAGTGAAAAACTGTTTTTT. Protein sequence: CASSHGQESEKLFF.

The rearrangement uses TRBV14 and TRBJ2-5; D might be TRBD1 (5 bases). V was pared by 2 bases and J by 1 base, with 11 bases between. Germline-derived CDR1 and CDR2 are SGHDN and FVKESK. CDR3 length: 15 amino acids. CDR3 region: CASSQFVGLQETQYF. For the CDR3, the DNA is TGTGCCAGCAGCCAATTTGTGGGGCTCCAAGAGACCCAGTACTTC.

The V gene is TRBV27, the J gene TRBJ1-2, with a weak D call TRBD1 (5 bases). Germline CDR1 is MNHEY and CDR2 is SMNVEV (reference sequence). The CDR3 loop spans 13 amino acids. V lost 6 bases and J 3 bases, leaving 11 bases between the germline ends. The DNA for the CDR3 is TGTGCCAGCAGAAAATCGGGGGACTATGGCTACACCTTC. It encodes CASRKSGDYGYTF.

CDR3 sequence: CASSQVGGTLRYEQYF. The CDR3 DNA is TGCGCCAGCAGCCAAGTGGGTGGGACACTTCGCTACGAGCAGTACTTC. The rearrangement joins TRBV4-1 to TRBJ2-7, with D tentatively TRBD1 (6 bases). The CDR3 has 16 amino acids. The germline V gene has CDR1 MGHRA and CDR2 YSYEKL. V was cut by 1 base and J by 3 bases, with 16 bases left in between.

This chain uses TRBV18 with TRBJ1-4, with 8 bases aligning to TRBD1. The J segment lost 7 bases and the V segment lost 2 bases, leaving 6 bases of the junction unmatched. CDR1 KGHSH and CDR2 LQKENI come from the germline V gene. The length of the CDR3 is 15 residues. This CDR3 reads CASSPRTGGGEKLFF. The CDR3 coding sequence is TGTGCCAGCTCACCAAGAACAGGGGGAGGTGAAAAACTGTTTTTT.

The V call is TRBV5-1, the J call TRBJ2-5; 7 bases map to TRBD1. The CDR3 is made up of 14 amino acids. CDR1 SGHRS and CDR2 YFSETQ come from the germline V gene. Germline trimming cut 3 bases from V and 5 bases from J; bases unmatched to any gene: 7. The CDR3 bases are TGCGCCAGCAGCTCCGACAGGGAAGGGGAGACCCAGTACTTC. It is translated as CASSSDREGETQYF.

The V and J genes are TRBV7-3 and TRBJ2-5; TRBD2 is a possible D gene (7 bases). This CDR3 has 13 amino acids. Trimming removed 2 bases at V and 7 bases at J, with 11 bases between. The germline V gene encodes CDR1 SGHTA and CDR2 FQGTGA. CDR3 region: CASSLRGGGTQYF. CDR3 coding DNA: TGTGCCAGCAGCTTACGGGGAGGGGGGACCCAGTACTTC. The variable domain in full, with the rest retrieved from reference TRBV7-3 and TRBJ2-5, is GAGVSQTPSNKVTEKGKYVELRCDPISGHTALYWYRQSLGQGPEFLIYFQGTGAADDSGLPNDRFFAVRPEGSVSTLKIQRTERGDSAVYLCASSLRGGGTQYFGPGTRLLVL.

This clone was counted a few times. This chain links TRBV4-1 with TRBJ2-1; maybe TRBD2 (6 bases). Germline CDR1 reads MGHRA; CDR2 reads YSYEKL. The ends were cut back, 0 bases at V and 0 bases at J, with 9 bases in the middle. The CDR3 has 16 amino acids. The CDR3 reads CASSQEAGSSYNEQFF. The DNA of the CDR3 is TGCGCCAGCAGCCAAGAGGCGGGGAGCTCCTACAATGAGCAGTTCTTC.

The V gene is TRBV6-5, the J gene TRBJ1-5, with 7 bases aligning to TRBD1. Trimming at V came to 6 bases and at J to 9 bases, leaving 8 bases not matched to a gene. Germline loops: CDR1 MNHEY, CDR2 SVGAGI. The CDR3 consists of 13 residues. As DNA, the CDR3 is TGTGCCAGCAGGGCAGGGGGTTCTAGGCCCCAGCATTTT. This gives the protein CASRAGGSRPQHF.

The chain couples TRBV5-1 to TRBJ2-1, with 7 bases matching TRBD2. The CDR3 runs 13 residues. Germline CDR1 reads SGHRS; CDR2 reads YFSETQ. V gave up 6 bases and J gave up 6 bases; unmatched junction bases: 6. CDR3 sequence reads: CASTAGRGNEQFF. Written as DNA, the CDR3 is TGCGCCAGCACAGCGGGAAGGGGCAATGAGCAGTTCTTC.

For this clone: The junction does not match germline at one end; this may be a read error. The V call is TRBV7-2, the J call TRBJ2-4, with 10 bases lining up with TRBD1. CDR3 size: 14 residues. Germline loops: CDR1 SGHTA, CDR2 FQGNSA. The CDR3 is CAGSTWTGGNIQYF. The CDR3 coding sequence is TGTGCCGGCAGCACCTGGACAGGGGGGAACATTCAGTACTTC.

The chain employs TRBV30 and TRBJ1-2; D unresolved. Germline CDR1 reads GTSNPN; CDR2 reads SVGIG (reference sequence). The ends were cut back, 4 bases at V and 3 bases at J, with 21 bases in the middle. This CDR3 has 16 residues. CDR3: CAWNLNIGSGDYGYTF. For the CDR3, the DNA is TGTGCCTGGAACCTTAACATAGGGTCCGGGGACTATGGCTACACCTTC.

This clone was seen a handful of times. This sequence joins TRBV4-1 and TRBJ2-1; D uncertain. Trimming took off 1 base at V and 6 bases at J, with 25 bases between the two ends. Germline values: CDR1 MGHRA, CDR2 YSYEKL. This CDR3 region has 19 residues. The CDR3 DNA reads TGCGCCAGCAGCCAAGTCGGCGAAGCTAGAGCCTCACCCTTCAATGAGCAGTTCTTC. Amino acid sequence: CASSQVGEARASPFNEQFF.

The chain couples TRBV28 to TRBJ1-2; D uncertain. Per germline, CDR1 MDHEN and CDR2 SYDVKM. The V and J ends lost 4 bases and 7 bases respectively, with 16 bases between them. The length of the CDR3 is 14 residues. The CDR3: CASSSRRAGFGYTF. The CDR3, as DNA: TGTGCCAGCAGTTCGCGCCGGGCGGGCTTTGGCTACACCTTC.

The V and J genes are TRBV19 and TRBJ1-1; D unresolved. Trimming left V 5 bases short and J 4 bases short, with 17 bases between. The CDR3 contains 15 residues. Germline CDR1 and CDR2: LNHDA and SQIVND (reference sequence). CDR3 in amino acids: CASSLGKWSGTEAFF. CDR3 DNA: TGTGCCAGTAGTTTAGGAAAGTGGAGCGGCACTGAAGCTTTCTTT.

The chain has TRBV7-9 and TRBJ2-4; the match to TRBD1 covers 7 bases. The CDR3 extends over 14 amino acids. V dropped 4 bases and J dropped 8; count of bases not matched to a gene: 8. From germline, CDR1 is SEHNR and CDR2 FQNEAQ (reference sequence). The CDR3 sequence: CASSSGPGQYIQYF. Written as DNA, the CDR3 is TGTGCCAGCAGCTCGGGCCCGGGACAGTACATTCAGTACTTC.

This clone was observed once. This rearrangement joins TRBV4-1 to TRBJ1-2; 7 bases agree with TRBD1. This CDR3 region has 15 residues. Germline V gives CDR1 MGHRA, CDR2 YSYEKL. The trim removed 3 bases at V and 2 bases at J, leaving 6 bases unmatched. CDR3 coding DNA: TGCGCCAGCAGCCACTCGACAGGGACAAACTATGGCTACACCTTC. Translated, it gives CASSHSTGTNYGYTF.

This clone has more than one count but fewer than ten. The chain has TRBV27 and TRBJ2-1, with 8 bases fitting TRBD2. The CDR3 runs 18 residues. Trimming took 5 bases from V and 0 from J; bases not matched to a gene: 12. Germline loops: CDR1 MNHEY, CDR2 SMNVEV (reference sequence). CDR3 sequence reads: CASSPIGLAHSSYNEQFF. In nucleotides, the CDR3 is TGTGCCAGCAGTCCCATCGGACTAGCCCATAGCTCCTACAATGAGCAGTTCTTC.